Sequencing of this T cell receptor (beta chain) was carried out in a study of shared clonotypes between healthy human individuals. Study-wide context: Aged between 18 and 49, the donors were a couple of women and a few men.

TCRdb's table, derived via immunoSEQ multiplex PCR, lists solely in-frame clones and lacks some. The sample consists of about 450,000 clones, roughly 80% of them appearing once. This clone was recorded only once. Its antigen is still unknown. The donors were all Caucasian adults (living in Nashville, Tennessee). General study results and limits: Sequencing depth was expected to affect clonotype sharing among donors.

Germline V gene lookup returns CDR1 SGHRS and CDR2 YFSETQ. The germline V and J ends were trimmed by 4 bases and 0 bases, with 10 bases remaining between them. The CDR3 loop spans 15 amino acids. The sequenced material came from PBMCs. This sequence originates from a woman aged 40 to 55 in good health. Some clones in this sample may be carry-over from other donors' samples. The chain is built from TRBV5-1 and TRBJ2-2; D is ambiguous. CDR3: CASSGVYANTGELFF. The CDR3, as DNA: TGCGCCAGCAGCGGGGTTTACGCGAACACCGGGGAGCTGTTTTTT.